This passage covers 26 T cell receptor beta chains from one sample sequenced in a study of control samples from healthy donors and cancer patients. TCRdb keeps only in-frame clones here, not all; method: immunoSEQ multiplex PCR. The data hold under 100,000 clones, with less than 90% observed a single time. Source material: PBMCs. The source of these receptors is a woman aged 45 to 65 with colorectal cancer.

This chain links TRBV5-6 with TRBJ2-3, with a tentative D call TRBD2 (5 bases). V was trimmed by 0 bases and J by 1 base, leaving 6 bases between them. Germline V CDR1 and CDR2: SGHDT, YYEEEE. This CDR3 contains 14 residues. The CDR3 DNA follows: TGTGCCAGCAGCTTGGCTAGCCGCACAGATACGCAGTATTTT. It yields the protein CASSLASRTDTQYF.

This rearrangement joins TRBV5-6 to TRBJ1-4, with 9 bases that match TRBD1. V shed 0 bases and J 5 bases; nucleotides not matched to a gene: 2. Germline CDR1 reads SGHDT; CDR2 reads YYEEEE. This CDR3 contains 15 residues. This CDR3 is CASSLEGTGNEKLFF. DNA for the CDR3: TGTGCCAGCAGCTTGGAGGGGACAGGGAATGAAAAACTGTTTTTT.

This clone was counted once. The chain recombines TRBV12-3 or TRBV12-4 with TRBJ2-1, with D uncertain. The CDR3 sequence is 11 residues long. V shed 6 bases and J shed 6 bases, with 6 bases lying between them. The CDR3 region is CASRLVNEQFF. Written as DNA, the CDR3 is TGTGCCAGCAGACTGGTCAATGAGCAGTTCTTC.

This chain joins TRBV30 and TRBJ1-5, with D maybe TRBD1 (5 bases). Germline V gene sequence: CDR1 GTSNPN, CDR2 SVGIG (reference sequence). The CDR3 loop spans 12 amino acids. With 3 bases removed from V and 5 bases from J, the gap between germline ends came to 8 bases. CDR3: CAWSQGDQPQHF. The CDR3 nucleotides read TGTGCCTGGAGCCAGGGAGATCAGCCCCAGCATTTT.

The V gene is TRBV6-4, the J gene TRBJ2-3, with 11 bases lining up with TRBD2. Germline CDR1 and CDR2: MRHNA and SNTAGT. The CDR3 consists of 16 residues. With 0 bases clipped from V and 4 bases from J, the junction kept 3 bases outside the gene matches. CDR3: CASSDSGTSGPDTQYF. CDR3 sequence (DNA): TGTGCCAGCAGTGACTCAGGGACTAGCGGTCCAGATACGCAGTATTTT.

The chain couples TRBV3-1 (or the pseudogene TRBV3-2) to TRBJ1-1, with D hard to call. Deletions cut 1 base from V and 10 bases from J, with 10 bases between. The V gene's germline CDR1 is LGHDT and CDR2 YNNKEL (reference sequence). There are 12 residues in the CDR3. The CDR3 bases are TGTGCCAGCAGCCAAGTCAAAGGCGGAGCTTTCTTT. As protein: CASSQVKGGAFF.

The chain joins TRBV6-2 or TRBV6-3 to TRBJ1-5; D may be TRBD1 (5 bases). Germline assignment: CDR1 MNHEY and CDR2 SVGEGT. V lost 5 bases, J lost 2 bases, and 19 bases lay in between. This CDR3 has 17 residues. CDR3 nucleotide sequence: TGTGCCAGCAGTCCGTCGGTGGGGGTAGGAGGCAATCAGCCCCAGCATTTT. As protein: CASSPSVGVGGNQPQHF.

This clone was found a few times. The V call is TRBV12-3 or TRBV12-4, the J call TRBJ2-2, with no clear D. The V gene lost 3 bases and the J gene lost 7 bases, with 9 bases spanning the gap. This CDR3 comprises 13 residues. The CDR3 nucleotides read TGTGCCAGCAGTTTTCTGGGTGACGGGGAGCTGTTTTTT. It codes for CASSFLGDGELFF.

A single count supports this clone. CDR3 DNA sequence: TGTGCCAGCAGTCTACAGGGTAGCAATCAGCCCCAGCATTTT. Its protein product is CASSLQGSNQPQHF. The genes are TRBV6-5 and TRBJ1-5; TRBD1 might be the D (6 bases). The CDR3 loop spans 14 amino acids. Between the trimmed V and J ends, which lost 5 bases and 0 bases, there was a span of 8 bases. Germline CDR1 MNHEY, CDR2 SVGAGI.

This clone was found once. The chain recombines TRBV6-5 with TRBJ2-7; D unclear. CDR1 and CDR2 (germline): MNHEY, SVGAGI. Between the trimmed V and J ends, which lost 6 bases and 2 bases, there was a span of 8 bases. The CDR3 runs 12 residues. The CDR3, as DNA: TGTGCCAGCAGGGGGAACGCCTACGAGCAGTACGTC. This sequence encodes CASRGNAYEQYV.

The genes are TRBV7-3 and TRBJ2-1; 7 bases are shared with TRBD2. V lost 5 bases and J lost 10; bases outside the gene matches: 11. Germline CDR1 and CDR2: SGHTA and FQGTGA. The CDR3 length is 14 residues. The CDR3 DNA follows: TGTGCCAGCAGCCCCTGGGAGGGTGGTCGAGAGCAGTTCTTC. Its protein is CASSPWEGGREQFF.

The chain has TRBV27 and TRBJ2-3, with D possibly matching TRBD1 (5 bases). V was trimmed by 8 bases and J by 4 bases, leaving 22 bases between them. The CDR3 sequence is 16 residues long. Germline assignment: CDR1 MNHEY and CDR2 SMNVEV (reference sequence). CDR3 nucleotide sequence: TGTGCCAGCTGCCTGGCGGCAGGGTGTGTCGCAGATACGCAGTATTTT. It is translated as CASCLAAGCVADTQYF.

The chain joins TRBV6-5 to TRBJ1-2, with D unresolved. The germline CDR1 and CDR2 sequences are MNHEY and SVGAGI. There are 13 residues in the CDR3. Between the trimmed V and J ends, which lost 6 bases and 8 bases, there was a span of 16 bases. The CDR3 DNA follows: TGTGCCAGCAGGAAGGACGGCCGATGGGGCTACACCTTC. As protein: CASRKDGRWGYTF.

V gene TRBV28 combines with J gene TRBJ1-4; D possibly corresponds to TRBD1 (5 bases). This CDR3 region has 16 residues. The germline V and J ends were trimmed by 6 bases and 0 bases, with 14 bases remaining between them. CDR1 and CDR2 from the germline V gene are MDHEN and SYDVKM. The CDR3: CASSPPAGATNEKLFF. The DNA for the CDR3 is TGTGCCAGCAGCCCCCCGGCGGGGGCAACTAATGAAAAACTGTTTTTT.

The J gene is TRBJ2-3, the V gene TRBV4-3; D is perhaps TRBD2 (6 bases). The germline gives CDR1 LGHNA, CDR2 YSLEER. Between the trimmed V and J ends, which lost 1 base and 1 base, there was a span of 15 bases. This CDR3 spans 17 amino acids. CDR3 bases: TGCGCCAGCAGCCAAGGGAATGGGCGGGGCCGCACAGATACGCAGTATTTT. It codes for CASSQGNGRGRTDTQYF.

This chain links TRBV18 with TRBJ1-1; D is unresolved. The CDR3 spans 13 residues. In germline, CDR1 is KGHSH, CDR2 LQKENI. V was shortened by 5 bases and J by 11 bases, with 18 bases between the two germline ends. The DNA for the CDR3 is TGTGCCAGCTCATACCCCGGAAGGGAGTCGGCTTTCTTT. The encoded protein is CASSYPGRESAFF.

V and J are TRBV5-8 and TRBJ1-1; the match to TRBD1 covers 8 bases. Germline V gene data show CDR1 as SGHTS and CDR2 as YDEGEE. After removal of 2 bases from V and 2 bases from J, the junction contained 5 bases not matched to a gene. CDR3 length: 15 residues. CDR3 protein: CASSFRGQANTEAFF. The CDR3 nucleotides read TGTGCCAGCAGCTTTCGGGGACAGGCCAACACTGAAGCTTTCTTT.

The chain joins TRBV10-1 to TRBJ1-6; D gene unclear. V was pared by 5 bases and J by 6 bases, with 8 bases between. The CDR3 spans 13 residues. Germline loops: CDR1 WNHNN, CDR2 SYGVQD (reference sequence). The CDR3 loop is CASSNGRNSPLHF. The DNA of the CDR3 is TGCGCCAGCAGTAACGGCCGTAATTCACCCCTCCACTTT.

V gene TRBV18 combines with J gene TRBJ2-1; 16 bases are shared with TRBD2. CDR3 size: 16 residues. The ends lost 0 bases at V and 7 bases at J; junction bases unmatched: 0. Germline-derived CDR1 and CDR2 are KGHSH and LQKENI. CDR3 in amino acids: CASSPPGLAGGNEQFF. CDR3 nucleotides: TGTGCCAGCTCACCACCGGGACTAGCGGGGGGGAATGAGCAGTTCTTC. Together with reference TRBV18 and TRBJ2-1, the CDR3 gives the full variable domain: NAGVMQNPRHLVRRRGQEARLRCSPMKGHSHVYWYRQLPEEGLKFMVYLQKENIIDESGMPKERFSAEFPKEGPSILRIQQVVRGDSAAYFCASSPPGLAGGNEQFFGPGTRLTVL.

The chain joins TRBV19 to TRBJ1-6, with 9 bases matching TRBD1. J lost 10 bases, V lost 7 bases, and 5 bases had no gene match. From germline, CDR1 is LNHDA and CDR2 SQIVND (reference sequence). CDR3 length equals 13 residues. The CDR3: CASTDRGLSPLHF. The CDR3 DNA follows: TGTGCCAGTACCGACAGGGGGTTGTCACCCCTCCACTTT.

This clone was counted between two and nine times. The J gene is TRBJ2-3, the V gene TRBV24-1, with D perhaps TRBD2 (7 bases). Germline V gene sequence: CDR1 KGHDR, CDR2 SFDVKD. Trimming left V 9 bases short and J 0 bases short, with 9 bases between. This CDR3 has 13 amino acids. The CDR3 sequence: CATEGGSTDTQYF. The CDR3 DNA follows: TGTGCCACCGAGGGGGGGAGCACAGATACGCAGTATTTT.

This clone was counted a single time. This chain links TRBV11-3 with TRBJ2-1; tentatively, D is TRBD2 (6 bases). CDR1 is SGHNT, CDR2 YENEEA, per germline. This CDR3 contains 14 residues. Trimming removed 6 bases at V and 5 bases at J, with 14 bases between. In DNA form, the CDR3 reads TGTGCCAGCAGAAGGGGAGGAGGAAACAATGAGCAGTTCTTC. This sequence encodes CASRRGGGNNEQFF.

Notes on this clone: A read error may produce the germline difference seen at one junction end. Other DNA sequences in the sample encode the same CDR3. The J gene is TRBJ1-2, the V gene TRBV7-8; D is possibly TRBD1 (5 bases). This CDR3 is 12 amino acids long. CDR1 is SGHVS and CDR2 is FQNEAQ in the germline V gene. The CDR3 reads CASSPTTDGYTF. The CDR3 bases are TGCGCCAGCAGCCCAACGACAGATGGCTACACCTTC.

The CDR3 DNA reads as TGTGCCAGCAGCCGTACCGGGACAGATAATGAAAAACTGTTTTTT. Its protein is CASSRTGTDNEKLFF. The chain joins TRBV13 to TRBJ1-4; 7 bases agree with TRBD1. The CDR3 contains 15 residues. Looked up from germline, CDR1 is PRHDT and CDR2 is FYEKMQ (reference sequence). Losses at the gene ends were 5 bases for V and 4 bases for J; bases not matched to a gene: 7.

This clone was detected once. This sequence joins TRBV6-4 and TRBJ2-1; tentatively, D is TRBD1 (6 bases). This CDR3 is built from 14 residues. Looked up from germline, CDR1 is MRHNA and CDR2 is SNTAGT. The V end lost 5 bases, the J end lost 8 bases, and 16 bases lay between the germline ends. This CDR3 is CASSFSGEGDEQFF. Here the CDR3 DNA reads TGTGCCAGCAGTTTTTCAGGGGAAGGAGATGAGCAGTTCTTC.

The chain joins TRBV24-1 to TRBJ2-3, with 8 nucleotides matching TRBD2. Trimming removed 4 bases from V and 4 bases from J; junction bases left unmatched: 9. This CDR3 region has 16 residues. The germline CDR1 and CDR2 sequences are KGHDR and SFDVKD. The CDR3 protein is CATSEYGTSNSDTQYF. CDR3 in DNA: TGTGCCACCAGTGAGTACGGGACTAGTAACTCAGATACGCAGTATTTT.